The 17 T cell receptor beta chains below come from one sample, sequenced in a study of human T cells and chemical hapten exposure. Time point meaning: patch test 2, 6 weeks after DPC sensitization. The treatment was: therapeutic diphenylcyclopropenone sensitization with weekly scalp DPC. MiXCR, applied by TCRdb to the RACE reads, yields one record per CDR3 protein. The sample yields 140,000 or so distinct CDR3 sequences, around 11% seen once. The source was whole blood, collected in connection with sensitization to the hapten diphenylcyclopropenone (DPC). The receptor set was obtained from a woman aged 45-65 years with alopecia areata. Some clones in this sample may be carry-over from other donors' samples.

This clonotype appeared a few times. The CDR3 DNA reads TGTGCCAGCAGGGTGGGGCCTCGCGGACCCTACGAGCAGTACTTC. This translates into CASRVGPRGPYEQYF. The chain combines TRBV6-5 with TRBJ2-7, with a tentative D call TRBD1 (5 bases). With 6 bases removed from V and 2 bases from J, the gap between germline ends came to 17 bases. The CDR3 loop spans 15 amino acids. Germline lookup yields CDR1 MNHEY and CDR2 SVGAGI.

This clonotype was detected only a few times. CDR3 DNA: TGTGCCAGCAGTTCTAGTGTCGGGACTAGCTCCTACGAGCAGTACTTC. It translates to CASSSSVGTSSYEQYF. V and J are TRBV6-6 and TRBJ2-7; 8 bases line up with TRBD2. CDR1 is MNHNY, CDR2 SVGAGI, per germline (reference sequence). V lost 4 bases to trimming and J lost 0 bases; unmatched junction nucleotides: 8. The CDR3 length is 16 residues.

This clonotype appeared a few times. The gene calls are TRBV4-2 and TRBJ2-7; D unclear. CDR3 length: 16 amino acids. Germline CDR1 LGHNA, CDR2 YNFKEQ. The V end lost 0 bases, the J end lost 2 bases, and 14 bases lay between the germline ends. As DNA, the CDR3 is TGTGCCAGCAGCCAAGATCATAGTGGACCAACCTACGAGCAGTACTTC. Protein sequence: CASSQDHSGPTYEQYF.

The chain combines TRBV20-1 with TRBJ1-2; D may be TRBD1 (6 bases). V lost 0 bases, J lost 0 bases, and 20 bases lay in between. Germline CDR1 and CDR2: DFQATT and SNEGSKA (reference sequence). The CDR3 extends over 18 amino acids. The CDR3 sequence: CSARDAEGGGAPNYGYTF. DNA for the CDR3: TGCAGTGCTAGAGATGCGGAGGGGGGAGGAGCCCCTAACTATGGCTACACCTTC.

This clonotype has a count of ten or more. The chain recombines TRBV5-1 with TRBJ2-7; a weak D match, TRBD2 (5 bases). The V gene's germline CDR1 is SGHRS and CDR2 YFSETQ. The CDR3 has 15 amino acids. V lost 0 bases, J lost 0 bases, and 10 bases lay in between. The CDR3 sequence is CASSLEAVSSYEQYF. The CDR3 DNA reads TGCGCCAGCAGCTTGGAAGCGGTAAGCTCCTACGAGCAGTACTTC.

This clonotype was detected a few times. The J gene is TRBJ2-1, the V gene TRBV5-1, with D possibly matching TRBD2 (6 bases). V was clipped by 0 bases and J by 6 bases, with 19 bases between them. CDR3 length equals 17 residues. CDR1 SGHRS and CDR2 YFSETQ come from the germline V gene. The CDR3 nucleotides are TGCGCCAGCAGCTTGGCCAGGGACTCCCCCCCGAGCAATGAGCAGTTCTTC. The encoded protein is CASSLARDSPPSNEQFF.

This chain links TRBV10-3 with TRBJ2-7, with 8 bases matching TRBD2. V was pared by 2 bases and J by 3 bases, with 9 bases of the junction left unmatched. The CDR3 is 16 amino acids. Germline V gene data show CDR1 as ENHRY and CDR2 as SYGVKD. The CDR3 DNA reads TGTGCCATCAGTGAGAGTGGAGCGGGAGTCGGCTACGAGCAGTACTTC. It encodes CAISESGAGVGYEQYF.

The J gene is TRBJ1-3, the V gene TRBV5-6; a possible D gene is TRBD1 (5 bases). This CDR3 region has 15 residues. Trimming left V 7 bases short and J 0 bases short, with 14 bases between. The germline CDR1 and CDR2 sequences are SGHDT and YYEEEE. The chain's CDR3 is CASHVRGPSGNTIYF. The DNA of the CDR3 is TGTGCCAGCCACGTTAGGGGTCCCTCTGGAAACACCATATATTTT.

V gene TRBV3-1 combines with J gene TRBJ2-7; no clear D gene. CDR1 is LGHDT and CDR2 is YNNKEL in the germline V gene (reference sequence). The CDR3 consists of 15 residues. Trimming stripped 2 bases from V and 2 bases from J, with 13 bases between. In DNA, the CDR3 is TGTGCCAGCAGCCAAAGCCCAGGTTCCACCTACGAGCAGTACTTC. As protein: CASSQSPGSTYEQYF.

This clonotype was picked up many times. This rearrangement joins TRBV20-1 to TRBJ2-5; 13 positions agree with TRBD2. The V gene's germline CDR1 is DFQATT and CDR2 SNEGSKA (reference sequence). V gave up 7 bases and J gave up 5 bases; unmatched junction bases: 4. The CDR3 runs to 13 residues. The CDR3 DNA is TGCAGTGGGACTAGCGGGAGAGGGGAGACCCAGTACTTC. Translating it yields CSGTSGRGETQYF.

The CDR3 coding sequence is TGTGCCAGCAGCTTGCGCCCCCCAGGACAGGCCATTATGAACACTGAAGCTTTCTTT. This codes for CASSLRPPGQAIMNTEAFF. The chain recombines TRBV11-2 with TRBJ1-1, with 7 bases identical to TRBD1. The trim removed 3 bases at V and 0 bases at J, leaving 16 bases unmatched. The length of the CDR3 is 19 residues. CDR1 SGHAT and CDR2 FQNNGV come from the germline V gene.

The rearrangement joins TRBV15 to TRBJ2-1; D uncertain. This CDR3 contains 15 residues. The germline CDR1 and CDR2 sequences are LNHNV and YYDKDF (reference sequence). Trimming took off 0 bases at V and 2 bases at J, with 8 bases between the two ends. The CDR3 loop reads CATSRDGLAYNEQFF. CDR3 bases: TGTGCCACCAGCAGAGATGGGCTAGCCTACAATGAGCAGTTCTTC.

This clonotype showed up just once. The DNA of the CDR3 is TGTGCCAGCAGCCCCCAGGTAGCTCCAGCTTTCTTT. It specifies CASSPQVAPAFF. The chain combines TRBV14 with TRBJ1-1; D is undetermined. Between the trimmed V and J ends, which lost 4 bases and 10 bases, there was a span of 13 bases. CDR1 and CDR2 from the germline V gene are SGHDN and FVKESK. CDR3 length equals 12 residues.

V and J are TRBV5-4 and TRBJ1-5; tentative D call: TRBD1 (6 bases). The CDR3 is made up of 17 amino acids. The V end was cut by 0 bases, the J end by 3 bases, with 16 bases between. The V gene's germline CDR1 is SGHNT and CDR2 YYREEE (reference sequence). The CDR3 DNA follows: TGTGCCAGCAGCTTGGACCCTGGGCAGGGGTACAATCAGCCCCAGCATTTT. As protein: CASSLDPGQGYNQPQHF.

The chain joins TRBV11-2 to TRBJ2-3, with a tentative D call TRBD2 (5 bases). The CDR3 sequence is 12 residues long. The ends were cut back, 5 bases at V and 8 bases at J, with 11 bases in the middle. CDR1 and CDR2 (germline): SGHAT, FQNNGV. The CDR3 loop is CASSDLAVTQYF. CDR3 coding DNA: TGTGCCAGCAGCGACCTAGCAGTTACGCAGTATTTT. Full variable domain (rest looked up from reference TRBV11-2 and TRBJ2-3): EAGVAQSPRYKIIEKRQSVAFWCNPISGHATLYWYQQILGQGPKLLIQFQNNGVVDDSQLPKDRFSAERLKGVDSTLKIQPAKLEDSAVYLCASSDLAVTQYFGPGTRLTVL.

This clonotype has only a few counts. The chain recombines TRBV11-3 with TRBJ2-5; no firm D call. Germline CDR1 SGHNT, CDR2 YENEEA. V lost 0 bases, J lost 6 bases, and 2 bases lay in between. CDR3 length: 11 amino acids. The CDR3 sequence: CASSLEKTQYF. For the CDR3, the DNA is TGTGCCAGCAGCTTAGAAAAGACCCAGTACTTC.

The V gene is TRBV29-1, the J gene TRBJ2-1; TRBD2 agrees at 7 bases. The CDR3 spans 14 residues. Germline V gene data show CDR1 as SQVTM and CDR2 as ANQGSEA. V was clipped by 3 bases and J by 6 bases; unmatched bases: 8. This CDR3 is CSVEAGVMFNEQFF. The CDR3 DNA follows: TGCAGCGTTGAGGCGGGAGTAATGTTCAATGAGCAGTTCTTC.